One sample yielded the 23 T cell receptor beta chains listed below, sequenced in a study of CD8+ T cells in alopecia areata. After isolation, RNA underwent reverse transcription to generate cDNA as the sequencing template. Repertoires were generated with immunoSEQ multiplex PCR, while TCRdb's copy carries only in-frame clones and drops some. The sample yields 120,000 or so clones, around 48% seen once. The sample was NKG2D-low CD8+ T cells sorted from blood. These receptors all stem from a human donor with alopecia areata.

The CDR3 is CASSQRLATGELFF. The CDR3 DNA is TGTGCCAGCAGCCAAAGGCTAGCGACCGGGGAGCTGTTTTTT. This chain connects TRBV14 to TRBJ2-2, with TRBD2 as a possible D gene (6 bases). Germline V lookup: CDR1 SGHDN, CDR2 FVKESK. Trimming took off 2 bases at V and 5 bases at J, with 9 bases between the two ends. This CDR3 contains 14 residues.

This clone showed up just a few times. The J gene is TRBJ2-1, the V gene TRBV4-1; D not certain. CDR1 is MGHRA, CDR2 YSYEKL, per germline. The V gene lost 0 bases and the J gene lost 6 bases, with 9 bases spanning the gap. This CDR3 spans 14 amino acids. CDR3 DNA: TGCGCCAGCAGCCAAGAAGGTGGCAGCAATGAGCAGTTCTTC. Its translation is CASSQEGGSNEQFF.

The CDR3 is CSVEGSGGNYGYTF. The DNA of the CDR3 is TGCAGCGTTGAAGGGTCGGGGGGCAACTATGGCTACACCTTC. The gene calls are TRBV29-1 and TRBJ1-2; D might be TRBD1 (6 bases). V was pared by 1 base and J by 2 bases, with 11 bases between. The CDR3 totals 14 residues. Per germline, CDR1 SQVTM and CDR2 ANQGSEA.

This chain connects TRBV23-1 to TRBJ2-1; D unclear. TRBV23-1 falls under the ORF class, with uncertain function. This CDR3 has 15 residues. The V gene lost 4 bases and the J gene lost 0 bases, with 10 bases spanning the gap. CDR3 loop: CASSRPGSSYNEQFF. CDR3 nucleotides: TGCGCCAGCAGTCGCCCCGGTAGCTCCTACAATGAGCAGTTCTTC.

V gene TRBV9 combines with J gene TRBJ1-1; maybe TRBD1 (6 bases). V gave up 2 bases and J gave up 0 bases, with 14 bases separating them. The CDR3 is made up of 16 amino acids. Per the germline V gene, CDR1 is SGDLS and CDR2 is YYNGEE. The CDR3 here is CASSVNPGAMNTEAFF. The CDR3 coding sequence is TGTGCCAGCAGCGTCAACCCAGGGGCCATGAACACTGAAGCTTTCTTT.

This rearrangement joins TRBV20-1 to TRBJ2-1; D ambiguous. The CDR3 contains 9 residues. The germline V gene encodes CDR1 DFQATT and CDR2 SNEGSKA (reference sequence). V was clipped by 6 bases and J by 9 bases, with 6 bases between them. Here the CDR3 DNA reads TGCAGTGCGCAAACTGAGCAGTTCTTC. It encodes CSAQTEQFF.

This clone showed up just a few times. The chain combines TRBV29-1 with TRBJ2-6; D is unclear. Trimming cost V 0 bases and J 0 bases, with 15 bases left between them. Germline CDR1 is SQVTM and CDR2 is ANQGSEA. The length of the CDR3 is 18 residues. The CDR3 DNA is TGCAGCGTTGAAGACGTGGAGAACCCCTCCTCTGGGGCCAACGTCCTGACTTTC. Protein: CSVEDVENPSSGANVLTF.

This chain uses TRBV30 with TRBJ2-1; 7 bases are a match to TRBD1. The CDR3 spans 13 residues. Germline V gene data show CDR1 as GTSNPN and CDR2 as SVGIG (reference sequence). The V segment lost 7 bases and the J segment 0 bases; nucleotides outside the gene matches: 3. CDR3 nucleotide sequence: TGTGCCTTCCGGGACAGCTCCTACAATGAGCAGTTCTTC. Residues: CAFRDSSYNEQFF.

This clone was seen more than once but under ten times. The CDR3 protein is CASGQVAEAFF. The CDR3 region has the DNA TGTGCCAGCGGACAGGTCGCTGAAGCTTTCTTT. V gene TRBV25-1 combines with J gene TRBJ1-1; 7 bases fit TRBD1. Germline-derived CDR1 and CDR2 are MGHDK and SYGVNS. The V gene end was trimmed by 8 bases and the J gene end by 6 bases; junction bases not matched to a gene: 3. The length of the CDR3 is 11 residues.

The chain has TRBV28 and TRBJ2-3; tentative D call: TRBD2 (6 bases). The CDR3 length is 15 residues. Deletions cut 6 bases from V and 1 base from J, with 14 bases between. CDR1 MDHEN and CDR2 SYDVKM come from the germline V gene. CDR3 nucleotides: TGTGCCAGCAGCCTAAGGTTAGCGGGCACAGATACGCAGTATTTT. This gives the protein CASSLRLAGTDTQYF.

This clone was recorded once. This chain uses TRBV6-1 with TRBJ2-6, with D possibly matching TRBD1 (6 bases). V was cut by 7 bases and J by 9 bases, with 16 bases left in between. CDR1 is MNHNS and CDR2 is SASEGT in the germline V gene. The CDR3 loop spans 14 amino acids. In DNA, the CDR3 is TGTGCCAGCAACCCGGGACAAGACTACAACGTCCTGACTTTC. This encodes CASNPGQDYNVLTF.

The gene calls are TRBV2 and TRBJ2-2; TRBD2 agrees at 8 bases. V lost 3 bases and J lost 5; bases outside the gene matches: 5. The CDR3 contains 15 residues. CDR1 and CDR2 (germline): SNHLY, FYNNEI. CDR3 nucleotide sequence: TGTGCCAGCAGTGAGGCGGGGGGCTCGACCGGGGAGCTGTTTTTT. This gives the protein CASSEAGGSTGELFF.

The rearrangement uses TRBV20-1 and TRBJ2-1, with D unresolved. CDR1 DFQATT and CDR2 SNEGSKA come from the germline V gene (reference sequence). With 6 bases removed from V and 9 bases from J, the gap between germline ends came to 12 bases. CDR3 size: 11 residues. In DNA, the CDR3 is TGCAGTGCGATCCCTTTAGGTGAGCAGTTCTTC. Its translation is CSAIPLGEQFF.

The chain is built from TRBV5-6 and TRBJ2-1; 9 nucleotides align to TRBD2. Unmatched junction bases numbered 4, after V lost 3 bases and J lost 3 bases. Germline loops: CDR1 SGHDT, CDR2 YYEEEE. The CDR3 consists of 15 residues. The CDR3 bases are TGTGCCAGCAGCTCCGGGACTAGCCTCTACAATGAGCAGTTCTTC. Protein sequence: CASSSGTSLYNEQFF.

This clone was counted between two and nine times. The chain joins TRBV7-9 to TRBJ1-2; D is undetermined. The CDR3 extends over 14 amino acids. Trimming took 8 bases from V and 1 from J, leaving 14 bases between them. Germline CDR1 SEHNR, CDR2 FQNEAQ (reference sequence). The CDR3 spells CASLEESRNYGYTF. The CDR3 DNA reads as TGTGCCAGCCTGGAGGAAAGCCGTAACTATGGCTACACCTTC.

CDR3 sequence reads: CASSEYLVSGDGEQYF. Written as DNA, the CDR3 is TGTGCCAGCAGTGAATATCTGGTTTCGGGTGACGGCGAGCAGTACTTC. This rearrangement joins TRBV6-1 to TRBJ2-7; D is undetermined. V lost 2 bases and J lost 6, with 20 bases in between. The CDR3 is 16 residues long. Germline CDR1 MNHNS, CDR2 SASEGT.

The chain is built from TRBV30 and TRBJ2-1; D gene ambiguous. CDR1 and CDR2 from the germline V gene are GTSNPN and SVGIG (reference sequence). CDR3 length equals 12 residues. V was clipped by 2 bases and J by 7 bases, with 9 bases between them. The CDR3: CAWSITANEQFF. Written as DNA, the CDR3 is TGTGCCTGGAGTATCACAGCGAATGAGCAGTTCTTC.

This chain connects TRBV29-1 to TRBJ2-7; tentatively, D is TRBD2 (5 bases). Germline V gene lookup returns CDR1 SQVTM and CDR2 ANQGSEA. V lost 2 bases, J lost 5 bases, and 19 bases lay in between. This CDR3 has 15 amino acids. The CDR3 protein is CSVEPQRQGSHEQYF. The CDR3, as DNA: TGCAGCGTTGAACCGCAGCGGCAAGGTTCCCACGAGCAGTACTTC.

This clone showed up just a few times. The J gene is TRBJ1-2, the V gene TRBV28; a weak D match, TRBD1 (5 bases). Germline V gene lookup returns CDR1 MDHEN and CDR2 SYDVKM. The V gene lost 4 bases and the J gene lost 6 bases, with 12 bases spanning the gap. This CDR3 has 13 amino acids. The CDR3 here is CASSYPGRDGYTF. In DNA form, the CDR3 reads TGTGCCAGCAGTTATCCAGGGAGGGATGGCTACACCTTC.

The chain recombines TRBV29-1 with TRBJ1-1; D may be TRBD1 (6 bases). The ends were cut back, 6 bases at V and 3 bases at J, with 17 bases in the middle. The CDR3 loop spans 14 amino acids. The germline V gene has CDR1 SQVTM and CDR2 ANQGSEA. In nucleotides, the CDR3 is TGCAGCGTGTGGACAGACCCGGGCTACACTGAAGCTTTCTTT. This encodes CSVWTDPGYTEAFF.

The V call is TRBV29-1, the J call TRBJ2-3; perhaps TRBD2 as D (7 bases). This CDR3 spans 13 amino acids. CDR1 is SQVTM and CDR2 is ANQGSEA in the germline V gene. V gave up 6 bases and J gave up 11 bases, with 21 bases separating them. In DNA, the CDR3 is TGCAGCGTGAGGGGGAGGGAGGATTGGAAGCAGTATTTT. It is translated as CSVRGREDWKQYF.

The chain has TRBV27 and TRBJ2-7; no reliable D call. The germline gives CDR1 MNHEY, CDR2 SMNVEV (reference sequence). The V end lost 6 bases, the J end lost 6 bases, and 12 bases lay between the germline ends. CDR3 length: 12 amino acids. CDR3: CASSLDGSEQYF. The CDR3 DNA reads as TGTGCCAGCAGCCTTGATGGCTCCGAGCAGTACTTC.

The chain has TRBV27 and TRBJ2-7; D may correspond to TRBD1 or TRBD2 (5 bases each). The germline V and J ends were trimmed by 2 bases and 3 bases, with 11 bases remaining between them. The V gene's germline CDR1 is MNHEY and CDR2 SMNVEV (reference sequence). The CDR3 is made up of 14 amino acids. The CDR3 region has the DNA TGTGCCAGCAGTTTAGGGACGCACATCTACGAGCAGTACTTC. Translated, it gives CASSLGTHIYEQYF.